This TCR beta chain is from a study of neoadjuvant anti-PD-1 for oral cavity cancer. Background on the study: Non-progressing patients received a fourth nivolumab dose near day 43, then surgery on days 50-56.

General study points: Treg/Th17 ratio rose with pretreatment blood and fell with post-treatment tumor TCRbeta clonality.

Most tumor samples had approximately 5 ug input DNA in two replicates. Generated by immunoSEQ multiplex PCR, the TCRdb table keeps only in-frame clones and is missing some. This sample carries more than 30,000 clones, approximately 40% of them seen once, and the ten largest clones take around 16%. As for time point: after neoadjuvant nivolumab, at surgical resection. Patients had HPV-negative, locally advanced oral cavity squamous cell carcinoma. On this clone itself: Antigen: not known.

The material sequenced was tumor tissue, taken after nivolumab (anti-PD-1) treatment. This TCR was recovered from a person between 40 and 80 years old with oral cavity squamous cell carcinoma.

CDR3 DNA sequence: TGTGCCAGCAGCTTAGAGAATTTCGGGGGGCTCAACGTCCTGACTTTC. Translating it yields CASSLENFGGLNVLTF. This chain links TRBV11-1 with TRBJ2-6; perhaps TRBD2 as D (7 bases). This CDR3 region has 16 residues. Looked up from germline, CDR1 is SGHAT and CDR2 is FQDESV (reference sequence). Trimming removed 1 base from V and 9 bases from J, with 16 bases in between.